These T cell receptor beta chains were read from a single sample in a study of T-cell memory formation after mild COVID-19. TCRdb re-derived calls from the 5' RACE reads in MiXCR, one entry per CDR3 protein. This sample yields about 320,000 distinct CDR3 sequences, of which roughly an eighth are seen a single time; around 20% belongs to the top ten. The specimen sequenced was PBMCs or a T cell subset sorted from them (not recorded which). The receptors shown here come from a man younger than 30 who had mild COVID-19 (a few samples of this study predate the infection). Cell type and time point are not known. Both conserved end residues are trimmed from each CDR3. Only some rows state a clone size, as once, few, many or a class for expanded clones.

clone_size j_call v_call cdr3_aa
- TRBJ2-3 TRBV20-1 SAPPGTDTDTQY
many TRBJ1-1 TRBV7-2 ASSLDRIGTEAF
few TRBJ2-5 TRBV5-1 ASSRLTGPETQY
many TRBJ1-5 TRBV12-3/TRBV12-4 ASSRTGGNQPQH
- TRBJ1-4 TRBV7-8 ASSLGQAEKLF
few TRBJ2-1 TRBV3-1 ASSQGTGGYEQF
- TRBJ1-3 TRBV5-5 ASSRERSSGNTIY
- TRBJ2-5 TRBV20-1 SAPGQNQETQY
- TRBJ1-1 TRBV14 ASSQGFSYTEAF
- TRBJ2-1 TRBV6-5 ASSYSWDPEQF
- TRBJ2-5 TRBV7-9 ASSLADALG
few TRBJ2-2 TRBV7-9 ASSSPSGQGARTGELF
few TRBJ2-7 TRBV2 ASGGTPSYEQY
- TRBJ1-5 TRBV20-1 SARRGIGVGNQPQH
few TRBJ2-2 TRBV11-2 ASRRTTGSNTGELF
many TRBJ1-2 TRBV28 ASSPPAGEEGYT
- TRBJ1-5 TRBV19 ASTIGNQPQH
- TRBJ2-1 TRBV7-2 ASSFTGGEQF
- TRBJ1-2 TRBV11-1 ASSFTGQGNYGYT
few TRBJ2-7 TRBV20-1 SARDGDRGSGEQY
- TRBJ2-4 TRBV30 AWSRQIAKNIQY
few TRBJ1-3 TRBV7-2 ASSLIGLSGNTIY
few TRBJ1-2 TRBV29-1 SVALAGGENYGYT
- TRBJ2-3 TRBV7-8 ASSQLDTQY
- TRBJ1-1 TRBV5-1 ASSLWGAPRDTEAF
- TRBJ2-1 TRBV6-2/TRBV6-3 ASSFSRTSGGISGNEQF
few TRBJ2-5 TRBV10-3 AISDAETQY
few TRBJ1-1 TRBV6-1 ASRQGGTEAF
- TRBJ2-5 TRBV9 ASSFTTTAEETQY
- TRBJ2-2 TRBV14 ASSQDYSGTGELF
- TRBJ1-5 TRBV4-1 ASSTFPGGDQPQH
- TRBJ2-5 TRBV4-1 ASSRNLPTGQETQY
few TRBJ2-2 TRBV6-5 ASSPGGGYTGELF
- TRBJ2-7 TRBV7-9 ASSLRDRSSYEQY
many TRBJ2-1 TRBV7-9 ASSPIGVLRPNEQF
few TRBJ2-2 TRBV7-9 ASSLVTLNTGELF
- TRBJ2-7 TRBV6-2/TRBV6-3 ASSYEVLGLPYEQY
- TRBJ2-7 TRBV6-2/TRBV6-3 AIGATDSYEQY
- TRBJ1-1 TRBV5-1 ASSLSPGQGTEAF
- TRBJ1-1 TRBV20-1 SASRDAITEAF
- TRBJ1-2 TRBV7-2 ASSLGPHYGYT
few TRBJ1-1 TRBV9 ASSALELGHTEAF
- TRBJ2-3 TRBV2 ASRPREYTDTQY
- TRBJ2-1 TRBV21-1 ASSNGSGSPGEQF
few TRBJ1-2 TRBV7-6 ASSLDSRQGAHGYT
- TRBJ1-2 TRBV5-1 ASSFRNPTGYT
few TRBJ2-3 TRBV10-3 AISLGLAGGRTDTQY
- TRBJ1-1 TRBV7-8 ASSLARAAMNTEAF
many TRBJ2-5 TRBV5-1 ASSLDPQETQY